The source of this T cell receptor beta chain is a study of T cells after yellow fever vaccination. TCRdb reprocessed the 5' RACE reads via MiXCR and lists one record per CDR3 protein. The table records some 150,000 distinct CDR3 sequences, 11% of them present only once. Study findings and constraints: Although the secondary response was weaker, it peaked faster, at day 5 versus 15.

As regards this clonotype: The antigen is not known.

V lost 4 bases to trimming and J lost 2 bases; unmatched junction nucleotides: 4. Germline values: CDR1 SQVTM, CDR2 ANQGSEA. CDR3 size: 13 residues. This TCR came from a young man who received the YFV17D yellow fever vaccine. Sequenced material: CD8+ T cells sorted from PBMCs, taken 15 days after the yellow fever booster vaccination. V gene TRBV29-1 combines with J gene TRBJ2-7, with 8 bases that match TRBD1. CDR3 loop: CSVGTGGPYEQYF. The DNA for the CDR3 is TGCAGCGTTGGTACAGGGGGACCCTACGAGCAGTACTTC.